The clone carrying this TCR beta chain showed up just once. What it recognizes is unknown. The data belong to a study of cytomegalovirus exposure and HLA in healthy donors. Broader study findings: Owing to their indistinguishability, certain V segments, notably TRBV6-2 and TRBV6-3, were excluded.

The PCR used 60 Vbeta and 13 Jbeta primers. Method: immunoSEQ multiplex PCR; TCRdb's copy keeps in-frame clones and lacks some. In the table there are 72,000 or so clones, approximately 80% of which are singletons. The CDR3 totals 15 residues. V shed 7 bases, J shed 0 bases, and the junction held 9 bases outside the gene matches. Germline CDR1 GTSNPN, CDR2 SVGIG (reference sequence). The V and J genes are TRBV30 and TRBJ2-3, with TRBD2 matching over 8 bases. This TCR was sampled from a man between 18 and 29 years old in good health and CMV-seropositive. Specimen: PBMCs. CDR3: CAFLRTSTSTDTQYF. CDR3 nucleotides: TGTGCCTTTCTAAGGACTAGCACTAGCACAGATACGCAGTATTTT.